This is a list of T cell receptor beta chains from one sample in a study of T cells in Graves' hyperthyroidism and ophthalmopathy. TCRdb called the multiplex PCR reads again in MiXCR, with one record for every CDR3 protein. Of approximately 520,000 distinct CDR3 sequences in the sample, 20% were seen once. The sequencing input was blood. These TCRs come from a man aged 18-30 years with Graves' hyperthyroidism. Each CDR3 is given with its conserved first and last residue. The D gene is left open where the match is weak. Size tells how often a clone was seen (once, few, many) or the class of an expanded clone, and some rows leave it out.

j_call,clone_size,d_call,v_call,cdr3_nt,cdr3_aa
TRBJ1-1,many,-,TRBV11-1,TGTGCCAGCAGTAGACGACAGAACACTGAAGCTTTCTTT,CASSRRQNTEAFF
TRBJ1-5,many,-,TRBV6-1,TGTGCCACCCGGGACATACCCAATCAGCCCCAGCATTTT,CATRDIPNQPQHF
TRBJ2-7,-,-,TRBV18,TGTGCCAGCTCAGGGGAGGCTATCGAGCAGTACTTC,CASSGEAIEQYF
TRBJ1-1,many,-,TRBV6-1,TGTGCCAGCAGTGGAACGGGGCGTACTGAAGCTTTCTTT,CASSGTGRTEAFF
TRBJ2-5,few,TRBD2,TRBV5-5,TGTGCCAGCAGCTTGGAAGTAGTAGCGGGGGTGGAGACCCAGTACTTC,CASSLEVVAGVETQYF
TRBJ2-5,-,-,TRBV6-1,TGTGCCAGCAGCTTTCGCGGGGCAAAGACCCAGTACTTC,CASSFRGAKTQYF
TRBJ1-1,many,-,TRBV28,TGTGCCAGCAGTCCACGATGGGGCAGAGTTGAAGCTTTCTTT,CASSPRWGRVEAFF
TRBJ2-7,many,-,TRBV2,TGTGCCAGCAGTGTTGAGGGGGGGGGCTCCTACGAGCAGTACTTC,CASSVEGGGSYEQYF
TRBJ2-5,few,-,TRBV2,TGTGCCAGCAGTGAGGATGGGGGGCTCAGTGGGAAGACCCAGTACTTC,CASSEDGGLSGKTQYF
TRBJ2-7,-,-,TRBV5-4,TGTGCCAGCAGCCTCGGCGGGACTCCAGTCTACGAGCAGTACTTC,CASSLGGTPVYEQYF
TRBJ2-7,-,-,TRBV30,TGTGCCTGGAGTGTAGGTAGGGCGGGGGAGCAGTACTTC,CAWSVGRAGEQYF
TRBJ1-5,few,TRBD1,TRBV7-2,TGTGCCAGCAGCTTAGCGATGGGGACAGGGAGTCAGCCCCAGCATTTT,CASSLAMGTGSQPQHF
TRBJ2-2,many,TRBD1,TRBV30,TGTGCCTGGGTTTTACAGGGGGCGGACACCGGGGAGCTGTTTTTT,CAWVLQGADTGELFF
TRBJ1-1,-,-,TRBV30,TGTGCCTGGAATGGCAACTCCGGGGGCACTGAAGCTTTCTTT,CAWNGNSGGTEAFF
TRBJ1-1,many,-,TRBV6-1,TGTGCCAGCAGTGAAGCGTGGGGGAACACTGAAGCTTTCTTT,CASSEAWGNTEAFF
TRBJ1-5,many,TRBD1,TRBV24-1,TGTGCCACCAGTGGGACAGGGGGCAAGCCCCAGCATTTT,CATSGTGGKPQHF
TRBJ2-5,-,-,TRBV15,TGTGCCACCAGCAGAGCCCGCGGGGCGAGGGAGGTAGAGACCCAGTACTTC,CATSRARGAREVETQYF
TRBJ1-2,many,-,TRBV5-1,TGCGCCAGCAGCTTGGGGGGCGGCGGTGACTTCGGCTATGGCTACACCTTC,CASSLGGGGDFGYGYTF
TRBJ1-5,many,-,TRBV2,TGTGCCTCCTTGGGGGAGAATCAGCCCCAGCATTTT,CASLGENQPQHF
TRBJ1-3,many,-,TRBV10-3,TGTGCCATCAGTAACCCGGGACGGAGCTCTGGAAACACCATATATTTT,CAISNPGRSSGNTIYF
TRBJ1-5,many,-,TRBV6-2/TRBV6-3,TGTGCCAGCAGTTACAACAGTCCCAATCAGCCCCAGCATTTT,CASSYNSPNQPQHF
TRBJ2-2,many,-,TRBV28,TGTGCCAGCAGTTTATCCTCAGACAACACCGGGGAGCTGTTTTTT,CASSLSSDNTGELFF
TRBJ1-2,many,TRBD1,TRBV27,TGTGCCAGCAGTCCCTCGGGGGCAGGGGGCTTGTATGGCTACACCTTC,CASSPSGAGGLYGYTF
TRBJ2-7,many,-,TRBV10-3,TGTGCCATCAGTGCTGGCAGGACCGGCCCCGAGCAGTACTTC,CAISAGRTGPEQYF
TRBJ1-1,many,-,TRBV6-5,TGTGCCAGCAGTTGGAGGGAACACACTGAAGCTTTCTTT,CASSWREHTEAFF
TRBJ1-1,many,TRBD1,TRBV6-1,TGTGCCAGCAGTCCACAGGGGGCGGTGAGCACTGAAGCTTTCTTT,CASSPQGAVSTEAFF
TRBJ2-7,-,TRBD1,TRBV18,TGTGCCAGCTCACACCCAGGGGGCCGGTACGAGCAGTACTTC,CASSHPGGRYEQYF
TRBJ2-7,once,TRBD2,TRBV28,TGTGCCAGCAGTTTAACGGGAGGCCACGAGCAGTACTTC,CASSLTGGHEQYF
TRBJ1-2,-,-,TRBV12-3/TRBV12-4,TGTGCCAGCAGTTTAGTCCCCGCAGGAGGCTATGGCTACACCTTC,CASSLVPAGGYGYTF
TRBJ2-2,many,-,TRBV7-2,TGTGCCAGCAGCTCGTCCGGGTGGAGGGAGCTGTTTTTT,CASSSSGWRELFF
TRBJ1-2,few,-,TRBV2,TGTGCCAGCAGTGAAGCCCGGGGGGCTAGCTATGGCTACACCTTC,CASSEARGASYGYTF
TRBJ1-2,many,-,TRBV6-5,TGTGCCAGCAGCAACATTGCATACAGGATCGGACATGGCTACACCTTC,CASSNIAYRIGHGYTF
TRBJ2-5,many,-,TRBV24-1,TGTGCCACCAGTGATTCGGGACGCACCGCAGAGACCCAGTACTTC,CATSDSGRTAETQYF
TRBJ2-5,many,TRBD1,TRBV10-2,TGCGCCACTGGGACAGGGGGAGAGACCCAGTACTTC,CATGTGGETQYF
TRBJ1-6,many,TRBD1,TRBV28,TGTGCCAGCAGTTCCGGACAGGATTATAATTCACCCCTCCACTTT,CASSSGQDYNSPLHF
TRBJ1-5,-,-,TRBV28,TGTGCCAGCATCACGGGAGGGAATCAGCCCCAGCATTTT,CASITGGNQPQHF
TRBJ1-1,-,-,TRBV6-5,TGTGCCAGCAGTTACTCGAGGGCAGCGGGGATGAACACTGAAGCTTTCTTT,CASSYSRAAGMNTEAFF
TRBJ2-5,-,-,TRBV20-1,TGCAGTGCTATGCGACAGGTGAAAGAGACCCAGTACTTC,CSAMRQVKETQYF
TRBJ2-6,many,TRBD2,TRBV27,TGTGCCAGCAGTTTAAGGAGGGGCGGGGGGAACTCTGGGGCCAACGTCCTGACTTTC,CASSLRRGGGNSGANVLTF
TRBJ2-5,few,TRBD2,TRBV20-1,TGCAGTGCCAAGCGGGGACAAGAGACCCAGTACTTC,CSAKRGQETQYF
TRBJ2-2,few,-,TRBV7-8,TGTGCCAGCAACTTAGCGTACGGCGCGAACACCGGGGAGCTGTTTTTT,CASNLAYGANTGELFF
TRBJ1-2,many,-,TRBV24-1,TGTGCCACCAGTGGTCCTAGAGACTATGGCTACACCTTC,CATSGPRDYGYTF
TRBJ1-6,few,TRBD1,TRBV12-3/TRBV12-4,TGTGCCAGCAGTTTTCTATTCGACAGGGAAAAGGCACCCCTCCACTTT,CASSFLFDREKAPLHF
TRBJ1-1,many,-,TRBV19,TGTGCCAGTAGTAGACAGGCGATGAACACTGAAGCTTTCTTT,CASSRQAMNTEAFF
TRBJ1-1,few,-,TRBV30,TGTGCCTGGAGTGTACCGACAGAACCCACTGAAGCTTTCTTT,CAWSVPTEPTEAFF
TRBJ1-1,many,-,TRBV11-3,TGTGCCAGCAGCTTATTGCTGGGGGGGGGATACACTGAAGCTTTCTTT,CASSLLLGGGYTEAFF
TRBJ1-2,many,-,TRBV12-3/TRBV12-4,TGTGCCAGCAGTCCCCAAGGACGGAGAAACTATGGCTACACCTTC,CASSPQGRRNYGYTF
TRBJ1-1,many,-,TRBV20-1,TGCAGTGCCGTCTTGAGAACTGAAGCTTTCTTT,CSAVLRTEAFF
TRBJ1-3,many,-,TRBV6-1,TGTGCCAGCAGTGATATGCTCGGAAACACCATATATTTT,CASSDMLGNTIYF
TRBJ2-7,many,TRBD2,TRBV6-5,TGTGCCAGCAGTTACAATAGACTAGCGGCTGCATGGGAGCAGTACTTC,CASSYNRLAAAWEQYF
TRBJ1-2,-,-,TRBV5-1,TGCGCCACCTCACCGCGGACTGACAATTACCGCTATGGCTACACCTTC,CATSPRTDNYRYGYTF
TRBJ1-2,many,-,TRBV5-1,TGCGCCAGCAGCCCGGCCGAGGGATTGAACTATGGCTACACCTTC,CASSPAEGLNYGYTF
TRBJ2-7,few,-,TRBV7-9,TGTGCCAGCAGCCCTATAGGGTACTACGAGCAGTACTTC,CASSPIGYYEQYF
TRBJ2-7,many,-,TRBV13,TGTGCCAGCAGCCCCTCCCCGGGCTACGAGCAGTACTTC,CASSPSPGYEQYF